The subject of this entry is one T cell receptor (beta chain). The specificity of this receptor is unknown. Per-base qualities were not stored, and no clone one base away is much larger. This sample stems from a study of blood T cell repertoires in COVID-19 (dated by TCRdb to about 2020). Notes on the research overall: Collaborator samples came from the United States, Italy and Spain and covered acute and convalescent phases of COVID-19. The material from the prospective study consisted of cDNA or gDNA derived from T cells, B-cell-depleted T cells, or PBMCs. The dataset comprised deeply sampled blood TCRbeta repertoires from subjects exposed to, actively infected with, or recovered from COVID-19. The repertoires were released in a freely available public database intended as a resource for research on the immune response to SARS-CoV-2. The samples were drawn from the first 160 participants of the ongoing ImmuneRACE study and from 950 to 1,500 subjects provided by 6 global collaborators. Nearly every sample came with metadata listing a de-identified subject ID, COVID-19 status, age in years and sex. Where available, HLA class I and class II types were taken from metadata supplied by the sample provider and were not determined by assay-based typing. General findings and caveats noted by the study authors: The amount of clinical and demographic metadata varied by source and participant and was provided uncurated.

TCRbeta CDR3 regions were amplified from genomic DNA by means of the immunoSEQ Assay, a bias-controlled multiplex PCR. The source study handled its data this way. Nucleated cell counts per sample were estimated from amplification of reference gene primers within the assay. To quantify the absolute abundance of each unique TCRbeta CDR3 rearrangement, sequence reads were collapsed and filtered. Productive Simpson clonality was computed per sample as the square root of Simpson's diversity index over productive rearrangements. The clones in this table, taken by TCRdb from immuneACCESS, are in-frame only. Not every clone is retained; where verified, under half of the shortfall comes from an unresolved V gene, and the cause of the rest is unknown. V and J calls plus clone size are reproduced from that table; the DNA served to infer D and trimming. The sample data list around 81,000 clones, and 85% to 90% of these were observed just once. The ten most abundant clones make up roughly 5% of the sample.

The collaborating institutions used their own protocols to collect whole blood in K2EDTA tubes. Collaborator samples were shipped for TCRbeta analysis as frozen whole blood, isolated PBMCs, or DNA extracted from either sample type. The sequencing sample was made of peripheral blood. The clonotype was recovered from a woman of 80 years or more with acute or convalescent COVID-19.

The CDR3 protein: CASSLWDTFNYGYTF. The DNA is as follows: TGTGCCAGCAGCTTATGGGACACCTTTAACTATGGCTACACCTTC. The V gene is TRBV7-9 and the J gene is TRBJ1-2, and perhaps TRBD1 as D gene, on 6 matching bases. CDR1 and CDR2 are read off the germline V gene (reference sequence) as SEHNR and FQNEAQ. The CDR3 goes from the cysteine to the phenylalanine over 15 residues. Only the CDR3 portion is preserved as DNA: 45 bases, with reading frame beginning at the first base. V is shortened by 2 bases, J by 1 base, and the region joining them spans 11 bases.